A single T cell receptor beta chain is shown here with its context. Its antigen is not identified. The data belong to a study of vaccination effects on CD4 cells after COVID-19. Pools of viral peptides were used by the ViraFEST assay to expand antigen-specific CD4+ T cells ahead of sequencing. With roughly 10 days of culture completed, CD4+ T cells were isolated. Prior SARS-CoV-2 infection was absent in the vaccine recipients, as shown by negative nucleocapsid antibodies. For each well, roughly 2 million PBMC were cultured with roughly 11 IU/ml IL-2 and around 9.1 ug/ml peptides. A half-volume exchange with IL-2 medium occurred on days 3 and 7. Study outcomes and limitations: Whether induced by infection or by vaccine, clones showed marked clonal contraction late after vaccination. Cross-reactivity toward common cold coronaviruses was confined to only 1 of 255 vaccine-induced clones in healthy vaccinees.

Trimming removed 3 bases from V and 8 bases from J, with 10 bases in between. Per the germline V gene, CDR1 is SNHLY and CDR2 is FYNNEI. This CDR3 contains 12 residues. Generated by immunoSEQ multiplex PCR, the TCRdb table keeps only in-frame clones and is missing some. The repertoire holds more than 20,000 clones, 65% to 75% seen once, with roughly 3.3% in the top ten. This chain joins TRBV2 and TRBJ1-2; D gene ambiguous. The sequence derives from a human donor who received a COVID-19 vaccine. The sample here was CD4+ T cells from PBMCs cultured with SARS-CoV-2 spike peptides, taken before COVID-19 vaccination. The CDR3 region is CASSDGTGGYTF. The CDR3 DNA follows: TGTGCCAGCAGTGATGGTACGGGGGGCTACACCTTC.